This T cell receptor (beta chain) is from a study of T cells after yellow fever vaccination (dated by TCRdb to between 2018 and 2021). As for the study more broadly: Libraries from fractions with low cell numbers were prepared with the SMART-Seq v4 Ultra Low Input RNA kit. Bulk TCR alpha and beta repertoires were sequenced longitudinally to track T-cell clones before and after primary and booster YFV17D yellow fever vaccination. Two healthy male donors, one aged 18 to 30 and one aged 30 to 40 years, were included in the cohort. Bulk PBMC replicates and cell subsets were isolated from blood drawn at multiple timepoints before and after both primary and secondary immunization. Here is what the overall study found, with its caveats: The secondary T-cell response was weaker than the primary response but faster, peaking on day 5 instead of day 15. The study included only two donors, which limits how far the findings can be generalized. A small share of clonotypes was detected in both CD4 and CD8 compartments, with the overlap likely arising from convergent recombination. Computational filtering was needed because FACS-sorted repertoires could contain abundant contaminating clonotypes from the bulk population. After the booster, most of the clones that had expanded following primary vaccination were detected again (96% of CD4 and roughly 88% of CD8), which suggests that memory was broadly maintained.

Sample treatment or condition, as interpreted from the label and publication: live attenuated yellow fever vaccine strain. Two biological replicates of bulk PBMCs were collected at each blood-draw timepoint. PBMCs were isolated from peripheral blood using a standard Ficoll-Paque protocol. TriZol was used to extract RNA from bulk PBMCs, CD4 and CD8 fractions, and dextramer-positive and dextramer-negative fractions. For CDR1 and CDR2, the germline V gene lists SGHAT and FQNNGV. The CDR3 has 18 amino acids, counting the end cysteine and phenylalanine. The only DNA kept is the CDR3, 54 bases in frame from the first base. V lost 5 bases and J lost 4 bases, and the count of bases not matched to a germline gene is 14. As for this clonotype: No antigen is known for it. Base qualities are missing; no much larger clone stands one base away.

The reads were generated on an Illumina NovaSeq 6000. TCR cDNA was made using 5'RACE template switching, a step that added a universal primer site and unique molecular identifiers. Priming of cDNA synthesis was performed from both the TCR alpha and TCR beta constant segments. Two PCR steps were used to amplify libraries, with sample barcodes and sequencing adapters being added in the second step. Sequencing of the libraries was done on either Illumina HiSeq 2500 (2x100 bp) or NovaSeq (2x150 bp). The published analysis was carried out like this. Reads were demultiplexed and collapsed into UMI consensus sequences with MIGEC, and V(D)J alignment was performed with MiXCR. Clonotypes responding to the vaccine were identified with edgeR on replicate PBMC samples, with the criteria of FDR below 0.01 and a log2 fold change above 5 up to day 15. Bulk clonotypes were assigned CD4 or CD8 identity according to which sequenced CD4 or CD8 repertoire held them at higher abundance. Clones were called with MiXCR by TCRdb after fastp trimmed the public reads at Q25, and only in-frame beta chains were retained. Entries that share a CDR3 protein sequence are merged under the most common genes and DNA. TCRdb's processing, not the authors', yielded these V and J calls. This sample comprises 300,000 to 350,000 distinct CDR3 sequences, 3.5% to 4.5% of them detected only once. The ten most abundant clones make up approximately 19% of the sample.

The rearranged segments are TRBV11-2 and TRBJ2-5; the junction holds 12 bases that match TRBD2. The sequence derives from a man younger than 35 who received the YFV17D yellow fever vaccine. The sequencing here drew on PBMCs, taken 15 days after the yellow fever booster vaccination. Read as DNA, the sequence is TGTGCCAGCAGCCCCGGGATGCTAGCGGGGGGGTTAGGAGAGACCCAGTACTTC. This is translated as CASSPGMLAGGLGETQYF. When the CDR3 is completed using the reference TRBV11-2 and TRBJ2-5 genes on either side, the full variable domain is EAGVAQSPRYKIIEKRQSVAFWCNPISGHATLYWYQQILGQGPKLLIQFQNNGVVDDSQLPKDRFSAERLKGVDSTLKIQPAKLEDSAVYLCASSPGMLAGGLGETQYFGPGTRLLVL.